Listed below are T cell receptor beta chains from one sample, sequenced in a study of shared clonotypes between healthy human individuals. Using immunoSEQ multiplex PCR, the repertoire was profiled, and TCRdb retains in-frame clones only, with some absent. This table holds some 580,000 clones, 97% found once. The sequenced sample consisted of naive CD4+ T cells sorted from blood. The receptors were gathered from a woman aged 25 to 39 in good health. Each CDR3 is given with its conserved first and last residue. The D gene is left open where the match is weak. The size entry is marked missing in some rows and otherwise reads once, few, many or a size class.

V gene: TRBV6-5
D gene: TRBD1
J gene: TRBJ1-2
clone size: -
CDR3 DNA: TGTGCCAGCAGTTACCAAATGACAGGGCTCTATGGCTACACCTTC
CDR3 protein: CASSYQMTGLYGYTF

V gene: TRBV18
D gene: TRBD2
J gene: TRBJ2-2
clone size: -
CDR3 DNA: TGTGCCAGCTCACCACCCGCAGGGAGGGACGGGGAGCTGTTTTTT
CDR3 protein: CASSPPAGRDGELFF

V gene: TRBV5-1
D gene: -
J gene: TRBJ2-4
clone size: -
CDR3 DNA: TGCGCCAGCAGCCCCGGGACACCTGAAAACATTCAGTACTTC
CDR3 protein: CASSPGTPENIQYF

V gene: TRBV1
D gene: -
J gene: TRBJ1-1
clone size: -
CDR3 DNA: TGCACCAGCAGCCAAGCGCCCCCTGAGGGCACTGAAGCTTTCTTT
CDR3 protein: CTSSQAPPEGTEAFF

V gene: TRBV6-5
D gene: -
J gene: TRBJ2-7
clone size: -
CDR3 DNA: TGTGCCAGCTCCGGGGGGCCTACCTACGAGCAGTACTTC
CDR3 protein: CASSGGPTYEQYF

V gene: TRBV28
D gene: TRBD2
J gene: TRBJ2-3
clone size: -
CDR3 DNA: TGTGCCACCAGGACGACTAGCGGGAGTACAGATACGCAGTATTTT
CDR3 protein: CATRTTSGSTDTQYF

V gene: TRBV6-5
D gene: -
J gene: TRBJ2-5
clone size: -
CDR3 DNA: TGTGCCAGCAGTTACTCGGTCCATGGGATCCAAGAGACCCAGTACTTC
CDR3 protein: CASSYSVHGIQETQYF

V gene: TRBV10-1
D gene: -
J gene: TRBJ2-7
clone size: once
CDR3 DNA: TGCGCCAGCAGTGATCCAGGACAGAACATTTACGAGCAGTACTTC
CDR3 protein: CASSDPGQNIYEQYF

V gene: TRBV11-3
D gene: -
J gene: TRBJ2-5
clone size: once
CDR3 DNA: TGTGCCAGCAGCCGGACCACGGGTGAGCAGTACTTC
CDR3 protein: CASSRTTGEQYF

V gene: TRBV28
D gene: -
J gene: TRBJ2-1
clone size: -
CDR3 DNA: TGTGCCAGCAGTTTTCTTAGAAGCTCCTACAATGAGCAGTTCTTC
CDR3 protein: CASSFLRSSYNEQFF

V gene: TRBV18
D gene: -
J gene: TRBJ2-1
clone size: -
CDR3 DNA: TGTGCCAGCTCACCACCGGAGAGGCTAGTACATGCCCATGAGCAGTTCTTC
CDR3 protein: CASSPPERLVHAHEQFF

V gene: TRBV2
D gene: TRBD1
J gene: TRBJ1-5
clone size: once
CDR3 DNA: TGTGCCAGCAGTGGGGAGCAGGGGGGCAATCAGCCCCAGCATTTT
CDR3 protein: CASSGEQGGNQPQHF

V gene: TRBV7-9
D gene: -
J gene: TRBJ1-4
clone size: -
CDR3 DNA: TGTGCCAGCAGCTCAGGAGCAGGGCCCGCTTTCAATGAAAAACTGTTTTTT
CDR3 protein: CASSSGAGPAFNEKLFF

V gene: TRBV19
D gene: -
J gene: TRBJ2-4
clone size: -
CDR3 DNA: TGTGCCAGTACCCCAGGGGGGGCGGGAGAGGGGAACATTCAGTACTTC
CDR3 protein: CASTPGGAGEGNIQYF

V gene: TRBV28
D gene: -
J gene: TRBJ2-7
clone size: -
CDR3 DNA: TGTGCCAGCAGTTTGAATTGGGGCGCGAACTACGAGCAGTACTTC
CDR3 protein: CASSLNWGANYEQYF

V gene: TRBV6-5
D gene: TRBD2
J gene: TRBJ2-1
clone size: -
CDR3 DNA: TGTGCCAGCAGTTACGTCGGACTAGCGGTGAATGAGCAGTTCTTC
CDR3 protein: CASSYVGLAVNEQFF

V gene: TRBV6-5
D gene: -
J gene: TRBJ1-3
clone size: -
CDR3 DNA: TGTGCCAGCAGCGCCGACGGATCTGGAAACACCATATATTTT
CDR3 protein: CASSADGSGNTIYF

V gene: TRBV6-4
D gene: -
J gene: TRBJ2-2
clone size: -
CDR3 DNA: TGTGCCAGCAGTGACTCTTGGCGGGAGAACACCGGGGAGCTGTTTTTT
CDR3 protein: CASSDSWRENTGELFF

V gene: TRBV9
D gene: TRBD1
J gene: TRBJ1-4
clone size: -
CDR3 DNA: TGTGCCAGCAGCGCCGATACCTGGACAGGGATTGGTGAAAAACTGTTTTTT
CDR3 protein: CASSADTWTGIGEKLFF

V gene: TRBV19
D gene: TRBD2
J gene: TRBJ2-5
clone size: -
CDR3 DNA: TGTGCCAGTAGTCCGACACTAGCGGGAGGGCCGCGAGAGACCCAGTACTTC
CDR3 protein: CASSPTLAGGPRETQYF

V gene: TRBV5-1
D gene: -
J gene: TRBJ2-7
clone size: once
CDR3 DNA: TGCGCCAGCAGCTTGTTGACGGGAACTAACGAGCAGTACTTC
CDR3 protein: CASSLLTGTNEQYF

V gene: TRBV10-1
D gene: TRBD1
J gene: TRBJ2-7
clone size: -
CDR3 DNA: TGCGCCAGCAGTGCCCGACAGGGTTTATCCTACGAGCAGTACTTC
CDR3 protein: CASSARQGLSYEQYF

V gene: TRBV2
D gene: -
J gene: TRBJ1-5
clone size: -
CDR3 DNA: TGTGCCAGCAGCTCAGAGTATAGCAATCAGCCCCAGCATTTT
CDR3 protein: CASSSEYSNQPQHF

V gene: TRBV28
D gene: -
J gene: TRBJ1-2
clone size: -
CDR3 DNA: TGTGCCAGCAGTTTTAGGTCTAACTATGGCTACACCTTC
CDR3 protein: CASSFRSNYGYTF

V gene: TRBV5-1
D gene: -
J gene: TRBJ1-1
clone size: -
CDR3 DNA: TGCGCCAGCAGCTTAGTGCGGATGATGAACACTGAAGCTTTCTTT
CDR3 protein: CASSLVRMMNTEAFF

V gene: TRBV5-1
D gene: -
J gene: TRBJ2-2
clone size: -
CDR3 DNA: TGCGCCAGCAGCTTGGTGGGACGGAACACCGGGGAGCTGTTTTTT
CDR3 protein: CASSLVGRNTGELFF

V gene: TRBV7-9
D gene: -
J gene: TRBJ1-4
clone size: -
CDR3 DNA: TGTGCCAGCAGCAATCCGCAGGGGCGAGGTAATGAAAAACTGTTTTTT
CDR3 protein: CASSNPQGRGNEKLFF

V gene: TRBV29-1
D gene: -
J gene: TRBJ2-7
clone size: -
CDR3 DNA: TGCAGCGTTGGAGACAGAAGAGCCTACGAGCAGTACTTC
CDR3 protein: CSVGDRRAYEQYF

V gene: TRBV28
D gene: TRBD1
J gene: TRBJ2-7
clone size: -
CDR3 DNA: TGTGCCAGCAGTTCAGTGACAGGGGCCCACGAGCAGTACTTC
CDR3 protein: CASSSVTGAHEQYF

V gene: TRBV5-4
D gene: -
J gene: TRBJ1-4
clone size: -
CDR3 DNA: TGTGCCAGCAGCTTGGCTAGCAGGGAGGCGGGTTGGGGAAAACTGTTTTTT
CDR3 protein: CASSLASREAGWGKLFF

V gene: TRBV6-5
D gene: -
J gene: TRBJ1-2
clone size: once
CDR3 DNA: TGTGCCAGCAGTAAGGACCCGGACTATGGCTACACCTTC
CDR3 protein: CASSKDPDYGYTF

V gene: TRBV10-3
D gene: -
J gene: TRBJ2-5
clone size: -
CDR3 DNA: TGTGCCATCAACACACGGCCCGAAGAGACCCAGTACTTC
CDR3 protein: CAINTRPEETQYF

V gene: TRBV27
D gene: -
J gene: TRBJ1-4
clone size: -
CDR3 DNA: TGTGCCAGCAGTGCCTCAGGAGTAGTGACTGAAAAACTGTTTTTT
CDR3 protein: CASSASGVVTEKLFF

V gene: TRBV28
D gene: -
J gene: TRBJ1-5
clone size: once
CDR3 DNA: TGTGCCAGCAGTCTCTCCGGGACGGCAAGCAATCAGCCCCAGCATTTT
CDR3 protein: CASSLSGTASNQPQHF

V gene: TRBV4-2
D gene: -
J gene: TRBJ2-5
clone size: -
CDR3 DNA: TGTGCCAGCAGGGCAAGTAGGGGGTCGGAGACCCAGTACTTC
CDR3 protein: CASRASRGSETQYF

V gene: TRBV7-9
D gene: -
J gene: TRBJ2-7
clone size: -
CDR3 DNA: TGTGCCAGCAGCTCTCAAGCGGGTCTTACCTACGAGCAGTACTTC
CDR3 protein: CASSSQAGLTYEQYF

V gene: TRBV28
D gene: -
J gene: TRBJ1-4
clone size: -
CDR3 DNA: TGTGCCAGCAGTTCCCACAGCAGCGGGAATGAAAAACTGTTTTTT
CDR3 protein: CASSSHSSGNEKLFF

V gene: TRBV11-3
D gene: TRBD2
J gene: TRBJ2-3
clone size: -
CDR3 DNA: TGTGCCAGCAGCCTTTCGGGACTAGCGGGAGGGTCAGATACGCAGTATTTT
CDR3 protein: CASSLSGLAGGSDTQYF

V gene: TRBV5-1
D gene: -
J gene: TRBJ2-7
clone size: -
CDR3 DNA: TGCGCCAGCAGCTCCCGGGAACAGGGCTTCGCCTACGAGCAGTACTTC
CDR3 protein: CASSSREQGFAYEQYF

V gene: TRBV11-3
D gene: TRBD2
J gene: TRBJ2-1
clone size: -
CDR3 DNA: TGTGCCAGCAGCCGTGGCCCCCGAGCGGGAGGGTCTACTGAGCAGTTCTTC
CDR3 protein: CASSRGPRAGGSTEQFF